A single sample gave rise to the 11 T cell receptor beta chains below, sequenced in a study of T-cell reconstitution after alpha-beta-depleted transplantation in children. Unique molecular identifiers were incorporated into the prepared TCRbeta library. TCRdb ran MiXCR on the PCR reads and lists one entry per CDR3 protein. The sample shows some 120,000 distinct CDR3 sequences, around 23% of them seen only once. Sequencing used PBMCs, mostly from graft donor cells, obtained 180 days after TCRalphabeta/CD19-depleted stem cell transplant. The receptor set was obtained from a male patient under 10 years old who had a stem cell transplant for chronic granulomatous disease, so the T cells may come from the graft donor.

The J gene is TRBJ2-1, the V gene TRBV9; no clear D gene. The CDR3 runs 14 residues. Trimming took off 3 bases at V and 4 bases at J, with 11 bases between the two ends. The germline CDR1 and CDR2 sequences are SGDLS and YYNGEE. The CDR3 DNA reads as TGTGCCAGCAGCGATGAGACGACTTACAATGAGCAGTTCTTC. This gives the protein CASSDETTYNEQFF.

The chain couples TRBV7-9 to TRBJ2-7; a possible D gene is TRBD2 (6 bases). Germline CDR1 and CDR2: SEHNR and FQNEAQ (reference sequence). Between the trimmed V and J ends, which lost 4 bases and 1 base, there was a span of 8 bases. The CDR3 covers 13 residues. This chain's CDR3 is CASSSTSSYEQYF. CDR3 coding DNA: TGTGCCAGCAGCTCGACTAGTTCCTACGAGCAGTACTTC.

This clonotype showed up just once. V is TRBV15 and J is TRBJ2-7; D gene ambiguous. CDR1 LNHNV and CDR2 YYDKDF come from the germline V gene (reference sequence). The V and J ends lost 1 base and 4 bases respectively, with 11 bases between them. CDR3 size: 14 residues. This CDR3 is CATSRAGLFYEQYF. CDR3 sequence (DNA): TGTGCCACCAGCAGAGCCGGCCTCTTTTACGAGCAGTACTTC.

This clonotype was observed a handful of times. V is TRBV12-3 or TRBV12-4 and J is TRBJ2-3; 7 nucleotides align to TRBD2. The V gene end was trimmed by 8 bases and the J gene end by 0 bases; junction bases not matched to a gene: 20. This CDR3 region has 19 residues. The CDR3 region is CASCPHVCSGGRSTDTQYF. In DNA, the CDR3 is TGTGCCAGCTGTCCCCACGTCTGCAGCGGCGGGAGAAGCACAGATACGCAGTATTTT.

The CDR3 is CASSRIDGGETQYF. Here the CDR3 DNA reads TGTGCCAGCAGCCGAATTGACGGGGGAGAGACCCAGTACTTC. The V call is TRBV27, the J call TRBJ2-5; possible D gene TRBD2, 6 bases. Germline assignment: CDR1 MNHEY and CDR2 SMNVEV (reference sequence). CDR3 size: 14 residues. Trimming removed 6 bases from V and 4 bases from J, with 15 bases in between.

This clonotype appeared a few times. This chain's CDR3 is CASSSTYLQGNTGELFF. In DNA, the CDR3 is TGTGCCAGCAGTTCGACCTATTTACAAGGGAACACCGGGGAGCTGTTTTTT. V gene TRBV6-5 combines with J gene TRBJ2-2; no clear D. Trimming took off 4 bases at V and 1 base at J, with 16 bases between the two ends. The CDR3 length is 17 residues. Germline CDR1 reads MNHEY; CDR2 reads SVGAGI.

V is TRBV6-1 and J is TRBJ1-2, with a tentative D call TRBD1 (5 bases). Trimming shortened V by 6 bases and J by 2 bases, and 16 bases separated the two germline ends. The CDR3 sequence is 15 residues long. The germline gives CDR1 MNHNS, CDR2 SASEGT. The CDR3 DNA sequence: TGTGCCAGCAGCCCGGGGGTCACGCTCAACTATGGCTACACCTTC. As protein: CASSPGVTLNYGYTF.

This clonotype was recorded a few times. The J gene is TRBJ2-3, the V gene TRBV6-5; 7 bases are shared with TRBD2. CDR3 length: 17 amino acids. Germline CDR1 is MNHEY and CDR2 is SVGAGI. After removal of 2 bases from V and 5 bases from J, the junction contained 13 bases not matched to a gene. The CDR3 nucleotides read TGTGCCAGCAGTTACCAGTATTCTAGCGGTTTGAGAGATACGCAGTATTTT. This codes for CASSYQYSSGLRDTQYF.

This clonotype showed up many times. V usage is TRBV30 and J usage is TRBJ1-5; D gene ambiguous. Trimming removed 3 bases from V and 4 bases from J, with 10 bases in between. CDR1 is GTSNPN, CDR2 SVGIG, per germline (reference sequence). This CDR3 contains 13 residues. For the CDR3, the DNA is TGTGCCTGGAGCCAGACCTATAATCAGCCCCAGCATTTT. Its translation: CAWSQTYNQPQHF.

This clonotype was counted many times. V and J are TRBV28 and TRBJ1-1, with 9 positions matching TRBD1. The J segment lost 0 bases and the V segment lost 2 bases, leaving 7 bases of the junction unmatched. The CDR3 runs 17 residues. In germline, CDR1 is MDHEN, CDR2 SYDVKM. Written as DNA, the CDR3 is TGTGCCAGCAGTTTAGAGGGGACAGGGCTCATGAACACTGAAGCTTTCTTT. Translating it yields CASSLEGTGLMNTEAFF.

The chain employs TRBV19 and TRBJ2-1; a weak D match, TRBD1 (5 bases). Trimming left V 0 bases short and J 9 bases short, with 15 bases between. Looked up from germline, CDR1 is LNHDA and CDR2 is SQIVND (reference sequence). This CDR3 contains 15 residues. The CDR3 spells CASSIDEGAPAEQFF. As DNA, the CDR3 is TGTGCCAGTAGTATAGATGAAGGGGCCCCGGCTGAGCAGTTCTTC.